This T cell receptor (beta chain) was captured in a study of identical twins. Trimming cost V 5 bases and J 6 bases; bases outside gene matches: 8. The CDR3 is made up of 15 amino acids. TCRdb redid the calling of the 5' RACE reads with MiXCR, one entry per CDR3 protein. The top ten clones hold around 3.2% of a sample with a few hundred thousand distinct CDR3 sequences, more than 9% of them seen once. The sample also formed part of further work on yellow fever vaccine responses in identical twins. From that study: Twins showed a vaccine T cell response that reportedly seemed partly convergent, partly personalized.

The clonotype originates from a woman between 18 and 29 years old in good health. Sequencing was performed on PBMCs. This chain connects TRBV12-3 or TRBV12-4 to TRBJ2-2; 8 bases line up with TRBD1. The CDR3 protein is CASSARTGRAGELFF. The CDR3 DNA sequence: TGTGCCAGCAGTGCCCGGACAGGGCGAGCCGGGGAGCTGTTTTTT.